Shown below are 20 T cell receptor beta chains from a single sample sequenced in a study of blood T cell repertoires in COVID-19. Libraries were prepared by immunoSEQ multiplex PCR; TCRdb keeps only in-frame clonotypes and omits some of them. The sample yields about 310,000 clones, around 87% seen once. The sequenced sample consisted of peripheral blood. The receptor set was obtained from a woman in her thirties or forties with COVID-19, enrolled during active disease.

The chain joins TRBV3-1 (or the pseudogene TRBV3-2) to TRBJ2-3; the D gene is possibly TRBD1 (5 bases). Trimming shortened V by 4 bases and J by 3 bases, and 8 bases separated the two germline ends. The CDR3 totals 13 residues. CDR1 is LGHDT, CDR2 YNNKEL, per germline (reference sequence). In nucleotides, the CDR3 is TGTGCCAGCAGCCCTCCAGGGACAGATACGCAGTATTTT. It codes for CASSPPGTDTQYF.

In regard to this clone: At one of its ends the junction is not consistent with the germline gene, which may arise from a read error. The CDR3 DNA reads TGTGCCAGCATTTACGGACAGACCAATGAAAAACTGTTTTTT. Protein product: CASIYGQTNEKLFF. The chain joins TRBV6-6 to TRBJ1-4, with D possibly matching TRBD1 (6 bases). The CDR3 extends over 14 amino acids. Germline loops: CDR1 MNHNY, CDR2 SVGAGI (reference sequence).

The J gene is TRBJ2-7, the V gene TRBV7-9, with TRBD1 matching 8 bases. This CDR3 contains 16 residues. Per the germline V gene, CDR1 is SEHNR and CDR2 is FQNEAQ (reference sequence). Unmatched junction bases numbered 9, after V lost 2 bases and J lost 3 bases. Here the CDR3 reads CASSLRTGTGNYEQYF. CDR3 in DNA: TGTGCCAGCAGCTTAAGGACCGGGACAGGCAACTACGAGCAGTACTTC.

This rearrangement joins TRBV3-1 (or the pseudogene TRBV3-2) to TRBJ1-3, with a possible D match to TRBD1 (6 bases). CDR3 length: 14 residues. V was shortened by 2 bases and J by 7 bases, with 12 bases between the two germline ends. The V gene's germline CDR1 is LGHDT and CDR2 YNNKEL (reference sequence). CDR3 sequence (DNA): TGTGCCAGCAGCCAAACCACAGGGTTCAACACCATATATTTT. Amino acid sequence: CASSQTTGFNTIYF.

V is TRBV5-1 and J is TRBJ2-1, with TRBD1 matching 8 bases. The CDR3 is 14 residues long. With V trimmed by 9 bases and J by 7 bases, 12 bases remained unmatched. From germline, CDR1 is SGHRS and CDR2 YFSETQ. The DNA for the CDR3 is TGCGCCACCACGACAGGGGCGGCGGGAAATGAGCAGTTCTTC. It codes for CATTTGAAGNEQFF. Based on the CDR3 plus reference TRBV5-1 and TRBJ2-1, the full variable domain is KAGVTQTPRYLIKTRGQQVTLSCSPISGHRSVSWYQQTPGQGLQFLFEYFSETQRNKGNFPGRFSGRQFSNSRSEMNVSTLELGDSALYLCATTTGAAGNEQFFGPGTRLTVL.

The V and J genes are TRBV7-2 and TRBJ1-5; 11 nucleotides match TRBD1. This CDR3 contains 15 residues. The trim removed 5 bases at V and 5 bases at J, leaving 5 bases unmatched. Per germline, CDR1 SGHTA and CDR2 FQGNSA. The CDR3 DNA reads TGTGCCAGCAGCCTCCGGACAGGGGGCGATCAGCCCCAGCATTTT. This translates into CASSLRTGGDQPQHF.

The chain combines TRBV5-1 with TRBJ2-7; 13 bases map to TRBD2. This CDR3 comprises 16 residues. V was pared by 3 bases and J by 1 base, with 4 bases of the junction left unmatched. Germline V gene data show CDR1 as SGHRS and CDR2 as YFSETQ. CDR3 coding DNA: TGCGCCAGCAGCTACCAGACTAGCGGGGGGTCCTACGAGCAGTACTTC. Translated: CASSYQTSGGSYEQYF.

The V gene is TRBV27, the J gene TRBJ2-7; perhaps TRBD2 as D (5 bases). The CDR3 covers 13 residues. CDR1 MNHEY and CDR2 SMNVEV come from the germline V gene (reference sequence). The V end was cut by 2 bases, the J end by 12 bases, with 17 bases between. The CDR3 nucleotides are TGTGCCAGCAGTTTAGGAGGAGGTTTTCCGCGGTACTTC. This translates into CASSLGGGFPRYF.

The chain couples TRBV7-2 to TRBJ2-2; 7 bases agree with TRBD2. The CDR3 is 15 amino acids. Germline V lookup: CDR1 SGHTA, CDR2 FQGNSA. V was clipped by 5 bases and J by 3 bases; unmatched bases: 6. The CDR3 here is CASSQGTTHTGELFF. The CDR3 region has the DNA TGTGCCAGCAGCCAAGGGACTACCCACACCGGGGAGCTGTTTTTT.

This rearrangement joins TRBV18 to TRBJ1-3, with TRBD1 as a possible D gene (5 bases). Germline assignment: CDR1 KGHSH and CDR2 LQKENI. The V and J ends lost 4 bases and 2 bases respectively, with 9 bases between them. CDR3 size: 14 residues. The CDR3 bases are TGTGCCAGCTCACTAACGGACACTGGAAACACCATATATTTT. Translated, it gives CASSLTDTGNTIYF.

The chain joins TRBV7-2 to TRBJ2-7; a possible D gene is TRBD2 (7 bases). The germline V gene encodes CDR1 SGHTA and CDR2 FQGNSA. This CDR3 is built from 14 residues. V was trimmed by 5 bases and J by 3 bases, leaving 14 bases between them. This CDR3 reads CASSPEGGFYEQYF. CDR3 nucleotides: TGTGCCAGCAGCCCCGAGGGGGGGTTCTACGAGCAGTACTTC.

The chain is built from TRBV30 and TRBJ2-7; D might be TRBD2 (5 bases). CDR1 and CDR2 from the germline V gene are GTSNPN and SVGIG (reference sequence). The V gene lost 1 base and the J gene lost 2 bases, with 24 bases spanning the gap. This CDR3 contains 18 residues. The CDR3 bases are TGTGCCTGGAGTGATAGCCGAGAGGGCCGTTCCCACCCCTACGAGCAGTACTTC. Residues: CAWSDSREGRSHPYEQYF.

This rearrangement joins TRBV6-5 to TRBJ1-1; D is undetermined. Trimming shortened V by 2 bases and J by 4 bases, and 8 bases separated the two germline ends. This CDR3 has 13 residues. Germline V gene lookup returns CDR1 MNHEY and CDR2 SVGAGI. The CDR3 DNA reads TGTGCCAGCAGTTACGTGGCCGCCACTGAAGCTTTCTTT. Residues: CASSYVAATEAFF.

This CDR3 reads CASSPSPGELFF. As DNA, the CDR3 is TGTGCCAGCAGCCCGTCCCCCGGGGAGCTGTTTTTT. V and J are TRBV7-3 and TRBJ2-2; the D is unclear. Germline V gives CDR1 SGHTA, CDR2 FQGTGA. Trimming took 5 bases from V and 6 from J, leaving 7 bases between them. CDR3 size: 12 residues.

The V gene is TRBV7-8, the J gene TRBJ1-2; D is perhaps TRBD1 (5 bases). The CDR3 extends over 14 amino acids. Per the germline V gene, CDR1 is SGHVS and CDR2 is FQNEAQ. V was cut by 4 bases and J by 5 bases, with 14 bases left in between. CDR3 DNA: TGTGCCAGCAGCTACCGTAAGGGGATGTATGGCTACACCTTC. This translates into CASSYRKGMYGYTF.

The CDR3 is CAISSTGEKFF. The CDR3 DNA is TGTGCCATCTCCTCGACAGGGGAGAAGTTCTTC. The chain has TRBV10-3 and TRBJ2-1; 8 bases are a match to TRBD1. Germline V CDR1 and CDR2: ENHRY, SYGVKD. Unmatched junction bases numbered 8, after V lost 8 bases and J lost 14 bases. The length of the CDR3 is 11 residues.

The rearrangement uses TRBV7-3 and TRBJ2-6; D perhaps matches TRBD1 (7 bases). Between the trimmed V and J ends, which lost 3 bases and 3 bases, there was a span of 12 bases. The germline V gene has CDR1 SGHTA and CDR2 FQGTGA. The CDR3 totals 16 residues. CDR3 protein: CASSLAGGLGANVLTF. CDR3 sequence (DNA): TGTGCCAGCAGCTTGGCAGGGGGACTTGGGGCCAACGTCCTGACTTTC.

The chain uses TRBV6-5 and TRBJ1-1; no firm D call. The CDR3 sequence is 15 residues long. Germline CDR1 MNHEY, CDR2 SVGAGI. The V end was cut by 4 bases, the J end by 1 base, with 13 bases between. The CDR3 loop reads CASSSLTRGNTEAFF. CDR3 DNA: TGTGCCAGCAGTTCCTTAACACGGGGGAACACTGAAGCTTTCTTT.

The rearrangement links TRBV7-3 to TRBJ2-1, with TRBD1 identical over 8 bases. The germline gives CDR1 SGHTA, CDR2 FQGTGA. This CDR3 contains 16 residues. Losses at the gene ends were 5 bases for V and 6 bases for J; bases not matched to a gene: 12. CDR3 residues: CASSPTRTGSSNEQFF. CDR3 nucleotide sequence: TGTGCCAGCAGCCCCACAAGGACAGGGTCGTCCAATGAGCAGTTCTTC.

This clone was observed once. The V and J genes are TRBV10-3 and TRBJ2-7, with D possibly matching TRBD1 (5 bases). Germline assignment: CDR1 ENHRY and CDR2 SYGVKD. The CDR3 runs to 11 residues. The V end lost 10 bases, the J end lost 4 bases, and 11 bases lay between the germline ends. CDR3 sequence: CATQGVYEQYF. For the CDR3, the DNA is TGTGCCACCCAGGGCGTTTACGAGCAGTACTTC.